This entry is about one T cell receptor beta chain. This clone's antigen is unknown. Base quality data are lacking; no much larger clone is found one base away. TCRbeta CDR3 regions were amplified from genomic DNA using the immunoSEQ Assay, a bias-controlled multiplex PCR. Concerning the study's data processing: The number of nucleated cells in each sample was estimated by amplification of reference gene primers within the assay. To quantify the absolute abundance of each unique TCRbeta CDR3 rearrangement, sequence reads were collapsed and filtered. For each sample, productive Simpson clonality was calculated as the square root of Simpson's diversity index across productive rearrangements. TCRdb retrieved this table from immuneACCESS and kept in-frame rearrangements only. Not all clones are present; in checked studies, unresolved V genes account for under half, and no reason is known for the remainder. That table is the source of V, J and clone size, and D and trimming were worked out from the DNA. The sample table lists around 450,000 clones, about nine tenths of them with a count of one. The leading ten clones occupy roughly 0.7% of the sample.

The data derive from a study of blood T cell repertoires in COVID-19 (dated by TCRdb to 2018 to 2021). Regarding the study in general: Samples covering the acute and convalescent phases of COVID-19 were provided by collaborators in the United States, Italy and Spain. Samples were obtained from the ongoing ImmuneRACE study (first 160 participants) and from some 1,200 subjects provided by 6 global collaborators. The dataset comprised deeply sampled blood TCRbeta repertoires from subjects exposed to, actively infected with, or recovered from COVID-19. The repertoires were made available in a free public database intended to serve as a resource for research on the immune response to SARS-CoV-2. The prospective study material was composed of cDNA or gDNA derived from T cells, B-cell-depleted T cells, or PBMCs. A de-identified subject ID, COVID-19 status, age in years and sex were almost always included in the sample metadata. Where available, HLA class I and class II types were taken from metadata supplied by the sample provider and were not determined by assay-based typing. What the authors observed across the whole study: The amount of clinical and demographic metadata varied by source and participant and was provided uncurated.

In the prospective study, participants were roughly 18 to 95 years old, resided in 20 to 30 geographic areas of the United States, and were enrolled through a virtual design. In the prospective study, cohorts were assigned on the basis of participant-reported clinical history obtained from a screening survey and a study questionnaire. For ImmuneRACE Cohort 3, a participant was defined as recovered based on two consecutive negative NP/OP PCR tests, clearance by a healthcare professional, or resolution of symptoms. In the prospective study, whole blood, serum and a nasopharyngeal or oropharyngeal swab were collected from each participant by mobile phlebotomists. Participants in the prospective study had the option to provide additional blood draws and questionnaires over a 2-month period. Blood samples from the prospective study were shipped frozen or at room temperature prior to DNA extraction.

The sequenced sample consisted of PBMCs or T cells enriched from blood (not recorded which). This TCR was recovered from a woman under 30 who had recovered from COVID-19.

This receptor carries the CDR3 CATSGLTNRLTYEQYF. The DNA sequence is as follows: TGTGCCACATCGGGACTGACTAATAGATTAACCTACGAGCAGTACTTC. Here the chain combines TRBV27 and TRBJ2-7, with a tentative D gene TRBD2 over 6 matching bases. V gives up 10 bases and J gives up 2 bases, and the segment between their germline ends measures 24 bases. The germline V gene (reference sequence) sets CDR1 to MNHEY and CDR2 to SMNVEV. Spanning cysteine to phenylalanine, the CDR3 consists of 16 amino acids. CDR3 DNA is the only sequence kept; it has 48 bases, read in frame from the first base.